Included here is one T cell receptor (beta chain) sequence, with context. The sample has other DNA sequences that encode this CDR3 too. This record belongs to a study of shared clonotypes between healthy human individuals. Assay used: immunoSEQ multiplex PCR; TCRdb lists only in-frame clones, some missing. The profile shows more than 2 million clones, 85% to 95% of them singletons. The receptor was derived from a man aged 18 to 30 in good health. The sequencing sample was made of naive CD4+ T cells sorted from blood. The subset denotes: CD45RA+ positively selected.

CDR3 amino acids: CAWALSTDTQYF. The CDR3, as DNA: TGTGCCTGGGCCCTATCCACAGATACGCAGTATTTT. This chain links TRBV30 with TRBJ2-3; no reliable D call. V was shortened by 5 bases and J by 2 bases, with 8 bases between the two germline ends. In germline, CDR1 is GTSNPN, CDR2 SVGIG (reference sequence). The CDR3 runs to 12 residues.